This T cell receptor (beta chain) was sequenced during a study of human T cells and chemical hapten exposure. About the study: Patients received weekly diphenylcyclopropenone doses to the scalp throughout the roughly 22-week study.

In the source study's methods: Samples had a median of around 94,000 TCRs, ranging roughly 20,000 to 690,600. TCRdb used MiXCR to reprocess the RACE reads, holding one entry per CDR3 protein. None of the V and J calls come from the authors' own analysis; TCRdb made them. Of roughly 50,000 distinct CDR3 sequences in the sample, more than 9.5% are singletons; the top ten hold roughly 15%. As for time point: patch test 3, about 24 weeks after DPC sensitization. Documented treatment: therapeutic diphenylcyclopropenone sensitization with weekly scalp DPC. Trimming took 9 bases from V and 6 from J; bases not matched to a gene: 7. Germline CDR1 and CDR2: SNHLY and FYNNEI. The CDR3 loop spans 14 amino acids. This clonotype was recorded a few times.

The receptor's source is a woman between 40 and 55 years old with alopecia areata. Some clones in this sample may be carry-over from other donors' samples. The V and J genes are TRBV2 and TRBJ2-2, with 10 bases that match TRBD2. The material sequenced was whole blood, taken in connection with sensitization to the hapten diphenylcyclopropenone (DPC). This CDR3 is CASYSGGHPGELFF. Here the CDR3 DNA reads TGTGCCAGTTATAGCGGGGGGCACCCCGGGGAGCTGTTTTTT.